These 17 T cell receptor beta chains originate from one sample sequenced in a study of response to subunit inactivated influenza vaccine. Each CDR3 protein is one row after TCRdb ran MiXCR on the RT-PCR reads. Among over 650,000 distinct CDR3 sequences, roughly 18% were seen once, and the ten largest hold 11%. The sequenced sample was PBMCs from blood, obtained roughly 5 days after vaccination. These receptors came from a man aged 45 to 65 who received an inactivated influenza vaccine.

This clonotype showed up just a few times. The chain couples TRBV4-3 to TRBJ2-7, with TRBD1 as a possible D gene (6 bases). From germline, CDR1 is LGHNA and CDR2 YSLEER. The V end was cut by 0 bases, the J end by 1 base, with 19 bases between. This CDR3 contains 18 residues. The CDR3 sequence is CASSQELTGTIGSYEQYF. Written as DNA, the CDR3 is TGCGCCAGCAGCCAAGAGTTAACGGGGACAATCGGGTCCTACGAGCAGTACTTC.

This clonotype was seen a few times. V usage is TRBV18 and J usage is TRBJ2-5, with 7 bases fitting TRBD2. The CDR3 is 15 residues long. The V gene's germline CDR1 is KGHSH and CDR2 LQKENI. Trimming removed 2 bases from V and 1 base from J; junction bases left unmatched: 4. CDR3 nucleotides: TGTGCCAGCTCACCATACCTAGCGGCCCAAGAGACCCAGTACTTC. It translates to CASSPYLAAQETQYF. Looking up the rest from reference TRBV18 and TRBJ2-5 gives the full variable domain: NAGVMQNPRHLVRRRGQEARLRCSPMKGHSHVYWYRQLPEEGLKFMVYLQKENIIDESGMPKERFSAEFPKEGPSILRIQQVVRGDSAAYFCASSPYLAAQETQYFGPGTRLLVL.

The sample holds many counts of this clonotype. The V gene is TRBV11-1, the J gene TRBJ2-5; D remains unclear. Deletions cut 5 bases from V and 2 bases from J, with 18 bases between. The CDR3 sequence is 16 residues long. The germline V gene encodes CDR1 SGHAT and CDR2 FQDESV (reference sequence). The CDR3 DNA reads TGTGCCAGCAGCCCGCGGCGTGCAGGAGTGCAAGAGACCCAGTACTTC. Translation gives CASSPRRAGVQETQYF.

J is TRBJ2-2 and V is TRBV12-3 or TRBV12-4; D is perhaps TRBD2 (6 bases). This CDR3 region has 15 residues. The ends were cut back, 2 bases at V and 5 bases at J, with 12 bases in the middle. CDR3 residues: CASSLYQRGTGELFF. The CDR3 coding sequence is TGTGCCAGCAGTTTATACCAACGGGGGACCGGGGAGCTGTTTTTT.

This clonotype was recorded a few times. The rearrangement links TRBV6-5 to TRBJ1-2; D possibly corresponds to TRBD1 (6 bases). Trimming shortened V by 7 bases and J by 8 bases, and 14 bases separated the two germline ends. CDR1 and CDR2 (germline): MNHEY, SVGAGI. The CDR3 totals 12 residues. This chain's CDR3 is CASKGGGRGYTF. For the CDR3, the DNA is TGTGCCAGCAAGGGCGGGGGGCGCGGCTACACCTTC.

This clonotype was counted only a few times. This chain links TRBV5-6 with TRBJ1-1; D is possibly TRBD1 (6 bases). Between the trimmed V and J ends, which lost 2 bases and 3 bases, there was a span of 17 bases. The CDR3 runs 16 residues. The germline V gene encodes CDR1 SGHDT and CDR2 YYEEEE. CDR3 protein: CASSFQSRSGDTEAFF. The CDR3 region has the DNA TGTGCCAGCAGCTTCCAATCGAGGTCAGGGGACACTGAAGCTTTCTTT.

The chain has TRBV7-9 and TRBJ2-7, with 11 nucleotides matching TRBD1. CDR1 is SEHNR and CDR2 is FQNEAQ in the germline V gene (reference sequence). V trimming: 5 bases; J trimming: 0 bases; junction bases outside the gene matches: 3. The CDR3 totals 15 residues. The DNA for the CDR3 is TGTGCCAGCAGCCGGGACAGGGGGAACTCCTACGAGCAGTACTTC. This codes for CASSRDRGNSYEQYF.

The V call is TRBV25-1, the J call TRBJ2-1; unclear D gene. V shed 4 bases and J shed 5 bases, with 12 bases lying between them. CDR1 is MGHDK and CDR2 is SYGVNS in the germline V gene. This CDR3 contains 14 residues. CDR3 region: CASSVNTANNEQFF. CDR3 bases: TGTGCCAGCAGTGTGAATACAGCTAACAATGAGCAGTTCTTC.

This clonotype came up many times. The chain employs TRBV11-2 and TRBJ2-3; D might be TRBD2 (6 bases). In germline, CDR1 is SGHAT, CDR2 FQNNGV. The CDR3 contains 16 residues. Trimming removed 0 bases at V and 4 bases at J, with 14 bases between. CDR3 loop: CASSLDRGGAADTQYF. CDR3 DNA sequence: TGTGCCAGCAGCTTAGATCGGGGCGGGGCGGCAGATACGCAGTATTTT.

As to this clonotype: A much larger clone differs from this one at a single base, so this may be a read error. The chain uses TRBV12-3 or TRBV12-4 and TRBJ1-5; D is uncertain. The V and J ends lost 5 bases and 3 bases respectively, with 5 bases between them. The CDR3 totals 12 residues. CDR3 nucleotide sequence: TGTGCCAGCAGTCCGGACAATCAGCCCCAGCATTTT. Translation gives CASSPDNQPQHF.

A few counts support this clonotype. This chain uses TRBV3-1 with TRBJ2-5, with D maybe TRBD2 (6 bases). There are 15 residues in the CDR3. V was clipped by 4 bases and J by 4 bases, with 16 bases between them. Looked up from germline, CDR1 is LGHDT and CDR2 is YNNKEL (reference sequence). This chain's CDR3 is CASSRGWERAETQYF. In nucleotides, the CDR3 is TGTGCCAGCAGCCGTGGCTGGGAGCGGGCAGAGACCCAGTACTTC.

Worth noting for this clonotype: The junction shows a germline mismatch at one end, possibly a read error. This chain links TRBV10-3 with TRBJ2-7, with TRBD1 matching over 7 bases. Germline V gene data show CDR1 as ENHRY and CDR2 as SYGVKD. This CDR3 has 15 amino acids. The CDR3 loop is CAIRGTGASSYEKYF. CDR3 coding DNA: TGTGCCATCAGGGGAACAGGGGCCAGCTCCTACGAGAAGTACTTC.

This clonotype showed up just a few times. The chain links TRBV21-1 to TRBJ2-7; whether TRBD1, the table's D call, matches the DNA was not checked. TRBV21-1 is termed a pseudogene. The CDR3 runs 17 residues. The DNA for the CDR3 is TGTGCCAGCAGCAAAGATACAGGACAGGCGATTACCTACGAGCAGTACTTC. Translation: CASSKDTGQAITYEQYF.

V usage is TRBV11-3 and J usage is TRBJ2-1; a weak D match, TRBD1 (5 bases). V gave up 2 bases and J gave up 5 bases, with 13 bases separating them. Looked up from germline, CDR1 is SGHNT and CDR2 is YENEEA. The CDR3 covers 15 residues. DNA for the CDR3: TGTGCCAGCAGCTTACTGGGGCAGGCCAACAATGAGCAGTTCTTC. Translating it yields CASSLLGQANNEQFF. The variable domain in full, with the rest retrieved from reference TRBV11-3 and TRBJ2-1, is EAGVVQSPRYKIIEKKQPVAFWCNPISGHNTLYWYLQNLGQGPELLIRYENEEAVDDSQLPKDRFSAERLKGVDSTLKIQPAELGDSAVYLCASSLLGQANNEQFFGPGTRLTVL.

The rearrangement uses TRBV20-1 and TRBJ1-2; D call uncertain. This CDR3 contains 11 residues. V was trimmed by 6 bases and J by 3 bases, leaving 8 bases between them. In germline, CDR1 is DFQATT, CDR2 SNEGSKA (reference sequence). In DNA form, the CDR3 reads TGCAGTGCCGGGGATGACTATGGCTACACCTTC. Translating it yields CSAGDDYGYTF.

This clonotype was detected a few times. This chain links TRBV6-1 with TRBJ1-2; D unclear. Germline V gives CDR1 MNHNS, CDR2 SASEGT. V lost 5 bases and J 1 base, leaving 11 bases between the germline ends. The CDR3 extends over 14 amino acids. CDR3 sequence (DNA): TGTGCCAGCAGTCTTGCTCCTTATAACTATGGCTACACCTTC. Protein: CASSLAPYNYGYTF.

There are many counts of this clonotype. The chain recombines TRBV7-2 with TRBJ2-1, with D perhaps matching TRBD2 (6 bases). The V and J ends lost 0 bases and 6 bases respectively, with 9 bases between them. The CDR3 sequence is 14 residues long. Germline values: CDR1 SGHTA, CDR2 FQGNSA. The CDR3 DNA reads TGTGCCAGCAGCTTAGCGCTGGGAGGCAATGAGCAGTTCTTC. It translates to CASSLALGGNEQFF.